This record looks at one T cell receptor beta chain sequence and its context. The antigen is undetermined. Method: immunoSEQ multiplex PCR; TCRdb's copy keeps in-frame clones and lacks some. The sample lists under 40,000 clones; approximately 90% were seen once. These data are taken from a study of a mutant IDH1 vaccine in newly diagnosed glioma. Documented time point: week 47, end of study. Mutant IDH1 20-mer peptide, at 300 ug, made up each vaccine dose, with topical imiquimod. Germline-derived CDR1 and CDR2 are MDHEN and SYDVKM. This CDR3 spans 14 amino acids. V dropped 8 bases and J dropped 6; count of bases not matched to a gene: 7.

This sample comprised PBMCs, obtained from a glioma patient whose treatment included an IDH1 peptide vaccine. The J gene is TRBJ1-5, the V gene TRBV28; 10 bases line up with TRBD1. The receptor was derived from a man aged 40-50 years with glioma. CDR3 sequence reads: CASADRGPGQPQHF. The CDR3 DNA sequence: TGTGCCAGCGCCGACAGGGGGCCGGGTCAGCCCCAGCATTTT.